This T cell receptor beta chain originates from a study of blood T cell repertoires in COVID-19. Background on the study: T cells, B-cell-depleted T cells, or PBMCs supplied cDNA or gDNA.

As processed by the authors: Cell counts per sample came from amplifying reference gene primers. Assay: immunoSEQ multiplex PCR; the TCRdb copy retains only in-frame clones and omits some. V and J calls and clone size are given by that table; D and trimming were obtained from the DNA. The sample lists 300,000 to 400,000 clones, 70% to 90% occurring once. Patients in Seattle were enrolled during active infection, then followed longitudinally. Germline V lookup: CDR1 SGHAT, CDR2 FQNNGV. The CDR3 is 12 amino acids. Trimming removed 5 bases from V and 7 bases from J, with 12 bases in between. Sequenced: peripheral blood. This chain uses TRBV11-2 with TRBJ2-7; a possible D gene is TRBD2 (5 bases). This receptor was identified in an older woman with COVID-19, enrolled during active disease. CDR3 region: CASSRGGWEQYF. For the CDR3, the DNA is TGTGCCAGCAGCCGAGGAGGATGGGAGCAGTACTTC.